The following is a TCR beta chain sequence with its context. Its target is not known. The CDR3 is 13 residues long. From germline, CDR1 is SQVTM and CDR2 ANQGSEA. V lost 4 bases to trimming and J lost 0 bases, with 6 bases between them. In making TCR cDNA, 5'RACE template switching added a universal primer site and UMIs to it. MiXCR was run by TCRdb on the 5' RACE reads, yielding one entry per CDR3 protein. Of 500,000 to 550,000 distinct CDR3 sequences in the sample, 20% to 25% were seen once. These data are taken from a study of T cells after yellow fever vaccination. Study-wide points: Clonotypes shared by both compartments, CD4 and CD8, made up a small share.

This receptor was obtained from a man between 18 and 35 years old who received the YFV17D yellow fever vaccine. The J gene is TRBJ2-2, the V gene TRBV29-1; maybe TRBD1 (5 bases). Specimen: PBMCs, collected 21 days after the first yellow fever vaccination. The CDR3 reads CSVARANTGELFF. CDR3 nucleotides: TGCAGCGTTGCCAGGGCGAACACCGGGGAGCTGTTTTTT.